The rows below give T cell receptor beta chains drawn from one sample of a study of monozygotic twins with cystic fibrosis. Here immunoSEQ multiplex PCR was the method, and the copy in TCRdb shows in-frame clones only, minus some. The table has 15,000 to 20,000 clones, 96% seen once. The sequencing sample was made of blood. Source of these receptors: a girl aged 2 to 9 with cystic fibrosis. Both conserved end residues are part of each CDR3. D genes are given only for firm matches. Some rows mark clone size as missing; the rest say once, few, many or name a class of expanded clone.

- TRBJ2-7 TRBV9 TRBD2 TGTGCCAGCAGCGTAGCCGGGGGGGAGTCCTACGAGCAGTACTTC CASSVAGGESYEQYF
- TRBJ1-2 TRBV7-2 - TGTGCCAGCAGCTTATGGGCAGGGGAGGGGTATGGCTACACCTTC CASSLWAGEGYGYTF
- TRBJ1-1 TRBV7-9 - TGTGCCAGCAGCTTCGAGGAGGGCACTGAAGCTTTCTTT CASSFEEGTEAFF
- TRBJ2-1 TRBV15 - TGTGCCACCGAAACACGGGGGAGCTCCTACAATGAGCAGTTCTTC CATETRGSSYNEQFF
- TRBJ2-1 TRBV7-8 - TGTGCCAGCAGCTTAATAGACAATGAGCAGTTCTTC CASSLIDNEQFF
- TRBJ1-1 TRBV7-9 TRBD1 TGTGCCAGCAGCTCAGGGGACAGCAGCATTGAAGCTTTCTTT CASSSGDSSIEAFF
few TRBJ2-7 TRBV28 - TGTGCCAGCAACACCGGCACCTCCTACGAGCAGTACTTC CASNTGTSYEQYF
- TRBJ2-5 TRBV19 - TGTGCCAGTAGTACCCAACAAACATTCTGGGAGACCCAGTACTTC CASSTQQTFWETQYF
- TRBJ2-1 TRBV5-1 - TGCGCCAGCAGCTTGGTTTTCAATGAGCAGTTCTTC CASSLVFNEQFF
- TRBJ2-7 TRBV4-1 TRBD1 TGCGCCAGCAGCCAGGACAGGGGGCGCGGGTCCTACGAGCAGTACTTC CASSQDRGRGSYEQYF
- TRBJ1-2 TRBV2 TRBD1 TGTGCCAGCAGCCCACGGACAGGGGGCGGTGGCTACACCTTC CASSPRTGGGGYTF
- TRBJ1-4 TRBV6-6 - TGTGCCAGCAGTTACCCCTCAGGGACTACTAATGAAAAACTGTTTTTT CASSYPSGTTNEKLFF
- TRBJ2-5 TRBV29-1 TRBD2 TGCAGCGTTCTCGCGGGGGGGCTGGAGACCCAGTACTTC CSVLAGGLETQYF
- TRBJ1-4 TRBV5-1 - TGCGCCAGCAGCCCGAGTCGGGAGACAAATGAAAAACTGTTTTTT CASSPSRETNEKLFF
- TRBJ2-3 TRBV9 TRBD2 TGTGCCAGCAGCCCTAGCGGGGGTGCGGGAGATACGCAGTATTTT CASSPSGGAGDTQYF
- TRBJ1-5 TRBV10-1 - TGCGCCAGCAGTGAGGGGTCTCAGCCCCAGCATTTT CASSEGSQPQHF
- TRBJ2-1 TRBV4-1 - TGCGCCAGCAGCCAAGGGGTGGGGAGTGAGCAGTTCTTC CASSQGVGSEQFF
- TRBJ1-1 TRBV7-2 - TGTGCCAGCAGCTCGAACACTGAAGCTTTCTTT CASSSNTEAFF
- TRBJ2-2 TRBV4-3 - TGCGCCAGCTGTTTCGGGTTATTCGGCATAAACACCGGGGAGCTGTTTTTT CASCFGLFGINTGELFF
- TRBJ1-4 TRBV6-6 TRBD1 TGTGCCAGCAGCCCCAGGGGGGAAAAACTGTTTTTT CASSPRGEKLFF
- TRBJ1-5 TRBV6-6 TRBD1 TGTGCCAGCAGCCTCGGACAGGGCAATCAGCCCCAGCATTTT CASSLGQGNQPQHF
- TRBJ1-5 TRBV10-3 - TGTGCCATCAGTGACCAGACATTAGGACAGCCCCAGCATTTT CAISDQTLGQPQHF
- TRBJ1-1 TRBV19 - TGTGCCAGTACTACATTCGGGTTGGGGAACACTGAAGCTTTCTTT CASTTFGLGNTEAFF
- TRBJ1-1 TRBV11-2 TRBD1 TGTGCCAGCAGCTCACAGGGGTTAAGAGCTTTCTTT CASSSQGLRAFF
- TRBJ1-1 TRBV9 TRBD1 TGTGCCAGCAGCGATGCGGGGACAGGGGGCTCGAACACTGAAGCTTTCTTT CASSDAGTGGSNTEAFF
- TRBJ2-1 TRBV2 TRBD2 TGTGCCAGGCCTGAGAGGACTAGCGGGGGGGGCTCCTACAATGAGCAGTTCTTC CARPERTSGGGSYNEQFF
- TRBJ1-2 TRBV11-2 - TGTGCCAGCAGCTTAGGGCACCGCTATGGCTACACCTTC CASSLGHRYGYTF
- TRBJ1-2 TRBV9 - TGTGCCAGCAGCAATCGCCCAGGGGACGGGGATAACTATGGCTACACCTTC CASSNRPGDGDNYGYTF
- TRBJ2-3 TRBV23-1 TRBD2 TGCGCCGGAAGGACGGGACTAGCGGGGGTCCGGTCTAGCACAGATACGCAGTATTTT CAGRTGLAGVRSSTDTQYF
- TRBJ2-7 TRBV28 - TGTGCCAGCAGTTTAGGGACCGAGCAGTACTTC CASSLGTEQYF
- TRBJ2-5 TRBV15 - TGTGCCACCAGCAGTAGCAGGGGGGCTGGAGAGACCCAGTACTTC CATSSSRGAGETQYF
- TRBJ1-6 TRBV19 - TGTGCCAGCCGGGGAGGGGACCACAATTCACCCCTCCACTTT CASRGGDHNSPLHF